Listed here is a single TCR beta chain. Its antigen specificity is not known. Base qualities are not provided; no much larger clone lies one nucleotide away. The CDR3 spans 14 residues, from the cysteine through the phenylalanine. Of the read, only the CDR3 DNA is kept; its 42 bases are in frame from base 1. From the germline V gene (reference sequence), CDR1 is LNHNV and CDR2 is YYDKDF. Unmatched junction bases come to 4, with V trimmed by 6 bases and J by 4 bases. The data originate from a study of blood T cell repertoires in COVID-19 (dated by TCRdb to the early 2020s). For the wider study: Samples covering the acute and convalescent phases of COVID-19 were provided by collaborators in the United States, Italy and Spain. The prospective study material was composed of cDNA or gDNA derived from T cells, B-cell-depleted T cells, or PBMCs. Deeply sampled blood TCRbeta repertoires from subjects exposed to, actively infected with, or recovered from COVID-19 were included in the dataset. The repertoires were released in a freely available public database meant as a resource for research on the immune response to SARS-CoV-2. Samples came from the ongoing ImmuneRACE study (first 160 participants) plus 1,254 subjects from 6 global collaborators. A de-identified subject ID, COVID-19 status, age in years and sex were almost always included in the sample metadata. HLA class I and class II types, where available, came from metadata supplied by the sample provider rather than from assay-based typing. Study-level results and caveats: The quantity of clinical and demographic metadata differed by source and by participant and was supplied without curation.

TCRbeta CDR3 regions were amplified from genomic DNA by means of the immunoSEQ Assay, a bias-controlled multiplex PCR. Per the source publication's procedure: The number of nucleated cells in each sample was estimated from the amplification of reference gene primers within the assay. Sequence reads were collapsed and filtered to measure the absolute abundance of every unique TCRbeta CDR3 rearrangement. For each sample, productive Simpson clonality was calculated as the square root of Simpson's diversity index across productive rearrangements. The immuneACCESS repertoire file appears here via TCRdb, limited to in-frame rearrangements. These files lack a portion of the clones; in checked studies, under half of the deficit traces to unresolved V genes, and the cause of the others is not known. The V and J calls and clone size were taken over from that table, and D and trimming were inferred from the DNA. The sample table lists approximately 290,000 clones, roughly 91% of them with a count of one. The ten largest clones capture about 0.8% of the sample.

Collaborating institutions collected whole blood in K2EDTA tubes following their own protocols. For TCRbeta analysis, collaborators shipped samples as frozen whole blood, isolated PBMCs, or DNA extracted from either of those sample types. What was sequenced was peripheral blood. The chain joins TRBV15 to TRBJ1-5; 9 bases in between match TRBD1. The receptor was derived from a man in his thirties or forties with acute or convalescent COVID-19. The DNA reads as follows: TGTGCCACCAGGACAGGGGGGGAGAATCAGCCCCAGCATTTT. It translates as CATRTGGENQPQHF.